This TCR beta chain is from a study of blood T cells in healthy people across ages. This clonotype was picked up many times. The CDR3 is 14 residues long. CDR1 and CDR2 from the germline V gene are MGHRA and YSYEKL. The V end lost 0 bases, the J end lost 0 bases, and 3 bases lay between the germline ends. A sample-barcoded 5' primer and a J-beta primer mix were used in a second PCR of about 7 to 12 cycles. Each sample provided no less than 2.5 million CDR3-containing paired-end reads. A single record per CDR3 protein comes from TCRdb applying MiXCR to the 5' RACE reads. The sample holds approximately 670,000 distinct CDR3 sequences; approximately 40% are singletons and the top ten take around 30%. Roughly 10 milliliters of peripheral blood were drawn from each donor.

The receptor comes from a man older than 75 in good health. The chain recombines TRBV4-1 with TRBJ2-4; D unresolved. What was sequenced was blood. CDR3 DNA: TGCGCCAGCAGCCAAGAATTAGCCAAAAACATTCAGTACTTC. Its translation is CASSQELAKNIQYF.